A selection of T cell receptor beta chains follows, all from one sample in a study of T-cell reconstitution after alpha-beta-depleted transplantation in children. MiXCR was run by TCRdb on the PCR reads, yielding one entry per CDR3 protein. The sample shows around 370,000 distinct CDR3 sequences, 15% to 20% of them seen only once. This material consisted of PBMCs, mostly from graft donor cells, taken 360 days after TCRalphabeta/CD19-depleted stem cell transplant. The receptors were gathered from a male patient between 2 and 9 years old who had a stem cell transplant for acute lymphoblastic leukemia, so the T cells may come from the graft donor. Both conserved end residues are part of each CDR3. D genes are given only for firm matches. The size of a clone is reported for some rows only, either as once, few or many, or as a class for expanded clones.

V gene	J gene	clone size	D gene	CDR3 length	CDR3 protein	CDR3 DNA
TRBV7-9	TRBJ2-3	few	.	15	CASSLLSAWSDTQYF	TGTGCCAGCAGCTTACTTAGCGCGTGGAGCGATACGCAGTATTTT
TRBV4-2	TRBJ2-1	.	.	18	CASSQDWIVAYGYNEQFF	TGTGCCAGCAGCCAAGATTGGATTGTAGCTTATGGCTACAATGAGCAGTTCTTC
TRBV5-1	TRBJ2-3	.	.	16	CASSLLAPLSTDTQYF	TGCGCCAGCAGCCTACTAGCTCCCCTTAGCACAGATACGCAGTATTTT
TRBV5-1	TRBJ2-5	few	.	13	CASSLGRWETQYF	TGCGCCAGCAGCTTGGGCAGGTGGGAGACCCAGTACTTC
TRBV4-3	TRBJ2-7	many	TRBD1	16	CASSQELAGGAYEQYF	TGCGCCAGCAGCCAAGAGTTGGCAGGGGGTGCCTACGAGCAGTACTTC
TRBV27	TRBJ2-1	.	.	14	CASRIGSPYNEQFF	TGTGCCAGCAGAATCGGGAGCCCCTACAATGAGCAGTTCTTC
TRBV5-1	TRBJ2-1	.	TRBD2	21	CASSFMRPGFSGRPHWNEQFF	TGCGCCAGCAGCTTTATGCGTCCGGGATTTAGCGGGAGGCCCCATTGGAATGAGCAGTTCTTC
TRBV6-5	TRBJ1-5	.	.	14	CASSSTGWDQPQHF	TGTGCCAGCAGTTCAACAGGTTGGGATCAGCCCCAGCATTTT
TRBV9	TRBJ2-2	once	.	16	CASSARGYRRTGELFF	TGTGCCAGCAGCGCTCGGGGCTACCGGAGGACCGGGGAGCTGTTTTTT
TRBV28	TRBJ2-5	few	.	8	CATGAQYF	TGTGCCACGGGTGCCCAGTACTTC
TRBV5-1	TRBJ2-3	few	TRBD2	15	CASSLTSGGPDTQYF	TGCGCCAGCAGCTTGACTAGCGGAGGGCCCGATACGCAGTATTTT
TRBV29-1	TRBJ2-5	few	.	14	CSVEGGWQWETQYF	TGCAGCGTTGAAGGGGGGTGGCAATGGGAGACCCAGTACTTC
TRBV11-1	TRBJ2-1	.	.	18	CASSFDPRRSEYKSEQFF	TGTGCCAGCAGCTTCGATCCCCGCAGATCTGAGTACAAGTCTGAGCAGTTCTTC
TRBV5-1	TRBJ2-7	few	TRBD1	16	CASSYGQGANVYEQYF	TGCGCCAGCAGCTACGGACAGGGGGCGAATGTTTACGAGCAGTACTTC
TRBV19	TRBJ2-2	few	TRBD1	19	CASSKKVLRDRGDGGELFF	TGTGCCAGTAGTAAAAAGGTCCTGCGGGACAGGGGAGATGGCGGGGAGCTGTTTTTT
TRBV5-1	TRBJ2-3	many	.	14	CASSLWDSTDTQYF	TGCGCCAGCAGCTTGTGGGATAGCACAGATACGCAGTATTTT
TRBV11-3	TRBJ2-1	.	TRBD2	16	CASSPHSSGAYNEQFF	TGTGCCAGCAGCCCGCACTCTAGCGGAGCCTACAATGAGCAGTTCTTC
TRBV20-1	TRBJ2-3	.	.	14	CSARDWGGTDTQYF	TGTAGTGCTAGAGATTGGGGGGGCACAGATACGCAGTATTTT
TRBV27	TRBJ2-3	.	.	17	CASSRGGGTGLTDTQYF	TGTGCCAGCTCTCGAGGTGGGGGCACAGGCCTCACCGATACGCAGTATTTT
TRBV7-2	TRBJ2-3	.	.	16	CASSLASGTSTDTQYF	TGTGCCAGCAGCTTAGCGTCCGGGACTAGCACAGATACGCAGTATTTT
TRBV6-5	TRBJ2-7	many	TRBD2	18	CASRRYFSSGRPAYEQYF	TGTGCCAGCAGGCGCTACTTCTCTAGCGGGAGGCCAGCCTACGAGCAGTACTTC
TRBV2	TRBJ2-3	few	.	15	CASSGRGQRTDTQYF	TGTGCCAGCAGTGGACGGGGACAACGCACAGATACGCAGTATTTT
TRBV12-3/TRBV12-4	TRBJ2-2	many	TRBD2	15	CASSRLAANTGELFF	TGTGCCAGCAGCAGACTAGCGGCGAACACCGGGGAGCTGTTTTTT
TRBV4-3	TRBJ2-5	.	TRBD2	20	CASSQDTVGWTSGHQETQYF	TGCGCCAGCAGCCAAGATACAGTTGGGTGGACTAGCGGACACCAAGAGACCCAGTACTTC
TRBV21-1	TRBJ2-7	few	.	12	CASNGRSYEQYF	TGTGCCAGCAACGGGAGGAGCTACGAGCAGTACTTC
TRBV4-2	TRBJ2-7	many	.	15	CASSQDGGARNEQYF	TGTGCCAGCAGCCAAGATGGGGGGGCGCGGAACGAGCAGTACTTC
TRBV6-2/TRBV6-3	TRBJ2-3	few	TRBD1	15	CASSDTGTGLDTQYF	TGTGCCAGCAGTGATACCGGGACAGGGTTAGATACGCAGTATTTT
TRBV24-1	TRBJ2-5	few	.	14	CASPHGGQGETQYF	TGTGCCTCCCCGCACGGGGGGCAGGGAGAGACCCAGTACTTC
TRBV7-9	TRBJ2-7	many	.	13	CASSTTTSYEQYF	TGTGCCAGCAGCACGACTACATCCTACGAGCAGTACTTC
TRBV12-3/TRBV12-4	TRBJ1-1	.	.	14	CASSFRAKGTEAFF	TGTGCCAGCAGTTTCCGGGCCAAGGGCACTGAAGCTTTCTTT
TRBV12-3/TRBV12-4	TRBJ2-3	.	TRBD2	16	CASSLLAGANTDTQYF	TGTGCCAGCAGTTTACTAGCGGGAGCCAACACAGATACGCAGTATTTT
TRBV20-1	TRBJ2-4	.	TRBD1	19	CSARDLDRGIPDPKNIQYF	TGCAGTGCTAGAGATCTGGACAGGGGGATTCCAGACCCCAAAAACATTCAGTACTTC
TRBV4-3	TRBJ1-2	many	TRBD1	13	CASSQVTGGGYTF	TGCGCCAGCAGCCAAGTAACAGGGGGTGGCTACACCTTC
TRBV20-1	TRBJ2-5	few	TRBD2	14	CSAQAGGRRETQYF	TGCAGTGCTCAAGCGGGAGGGCGGAGAGAGACCCAGTACTTC
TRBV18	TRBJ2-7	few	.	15	CASSPDGLSSYEQYF	TGTGCCAGCTCACCGGACGGATTGAGCTCCTACGAGCAGTACTTC
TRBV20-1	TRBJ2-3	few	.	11	CSASKTDTQYF	TGCAGTGCTTCGAAGACAGATACGCAGTATTTT
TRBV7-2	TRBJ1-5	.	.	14	CASSPTRGSQPQHF	TGTGCCAGCAGCCCAACACGAGGGAGTCAGCCCCAGCATTTT
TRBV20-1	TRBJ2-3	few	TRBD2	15	CSADRTGGRTDTQYF	TGCAGTGCCGATAGAACGGGGGGGCGGACAGATACGCAGTATTTT
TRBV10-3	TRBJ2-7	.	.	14	CAARGGGVSYEQYF	TGTGCCGCCAGGGGGGGAGGGGTTTCCTACGAGCAGTACTTC
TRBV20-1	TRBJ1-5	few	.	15	CSARVGSDSNQPQHF	TGCAGTGCTAGAGTGGGGAGCGATAGCAATCAGCCCCAGCATTTT
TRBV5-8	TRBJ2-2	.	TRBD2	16	CASSLTSGRITGELFF	TGTGCCAGCAGCCTGACTAGCGGGAGAATCACCGGGGAGCTGTTTTTT
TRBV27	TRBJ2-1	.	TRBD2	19	CASSLSYLTLADKYNEQFF	TGTGCCAGCAGTTTATCGTACCTTACGCTAGCGGATAAATACAATGAGCAGTTCTTC
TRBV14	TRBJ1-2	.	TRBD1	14	CASSRTRTGYGYTF	TGTGCCAGCAGCCGAACCCGGACAGGTTACGGCTACACCTTC
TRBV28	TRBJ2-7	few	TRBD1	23	CASSWGIWPSADRDHPLSYEQYF	TGTGCCAGCAGTTGGGGGATTTGGCCTTCCGCCGACAGGGACCACCCCCTCTCCTACGAGCAGTACTTC
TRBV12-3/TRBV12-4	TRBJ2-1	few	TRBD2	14	CASSFSGRGNEQFF	TGTGCCAGCAGTTTTAGCGGGAGGGGTAATGAGCAGTTCTTC
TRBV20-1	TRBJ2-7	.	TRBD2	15	CSVRSGRGSSYEQYF	TGCAGTGTGAGAAGCGGGAGGGGAAGCTCCTACGAGCAGTACTTC
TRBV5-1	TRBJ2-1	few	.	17	CASSFYHQPSSYNEQFF	TGCGCCAGCAGCTTCTACCACCAGCCGAGCTCCTACAATGAGCAGTTCTTC
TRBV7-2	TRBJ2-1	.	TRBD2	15	CASSPTSGSFNEQFF	TGTGCCAGCAGCCCAACTAGCGGGAGTTTCAATGAGCAGTTCTTC
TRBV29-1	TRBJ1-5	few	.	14	CSVEEQVGNQPQHF	TGCAGCGTTGAAGAGCAGGTTGGGAATCAGCCCCAGCATTTT